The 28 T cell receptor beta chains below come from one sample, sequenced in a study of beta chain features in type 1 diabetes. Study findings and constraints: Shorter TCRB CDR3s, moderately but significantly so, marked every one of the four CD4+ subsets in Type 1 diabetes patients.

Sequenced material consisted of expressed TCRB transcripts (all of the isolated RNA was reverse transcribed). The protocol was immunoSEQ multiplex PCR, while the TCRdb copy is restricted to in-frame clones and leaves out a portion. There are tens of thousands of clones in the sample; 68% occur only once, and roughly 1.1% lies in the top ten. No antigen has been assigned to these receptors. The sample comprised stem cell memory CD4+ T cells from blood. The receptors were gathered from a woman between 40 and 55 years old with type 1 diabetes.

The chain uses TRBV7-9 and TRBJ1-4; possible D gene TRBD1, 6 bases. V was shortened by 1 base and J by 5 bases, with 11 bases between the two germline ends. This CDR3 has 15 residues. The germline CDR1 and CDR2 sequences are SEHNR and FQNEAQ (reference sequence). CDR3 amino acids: CASSLDQGRNEKLFF. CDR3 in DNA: TGTGCCAGCAGCTTAGATCAGGGGAGAAATGAAAAACTGTTTTTT.

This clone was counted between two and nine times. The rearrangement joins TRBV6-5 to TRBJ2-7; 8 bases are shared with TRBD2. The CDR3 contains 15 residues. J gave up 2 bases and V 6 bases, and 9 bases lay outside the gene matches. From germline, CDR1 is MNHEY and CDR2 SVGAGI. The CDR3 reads CASSPGLAGTYEQYF. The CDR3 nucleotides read TGTGCCAGCAGCCCCGGGCTAGCGGGCACCTACGAGCAGTACTTC.

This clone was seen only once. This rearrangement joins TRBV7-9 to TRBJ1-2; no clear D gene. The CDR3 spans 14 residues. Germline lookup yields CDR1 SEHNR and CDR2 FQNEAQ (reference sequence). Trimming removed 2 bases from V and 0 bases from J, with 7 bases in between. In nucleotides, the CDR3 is TGTGCCAGCAGCTTAACACAGTCTAACTATGGCTACACCTTC. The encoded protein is CASSLTQSNYGYTF.

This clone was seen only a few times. The CDR3 loop is CASSPGTSGIYEQYF. CDR3 DNA sequence: TGTGCCAGCAGCCCCGGGACTAGCGGGATCTACGAGCAGTACTTC. The chain uses TRBV11-2 and TRBJ2-7; 13 positions match TRBD2. J lost 3 bases, V lost 5 bases, and 4 bases had no gene match. Germline CDR1 SGHAT, CDR2 FQNNGV. The CDR3 totals 15 residues.

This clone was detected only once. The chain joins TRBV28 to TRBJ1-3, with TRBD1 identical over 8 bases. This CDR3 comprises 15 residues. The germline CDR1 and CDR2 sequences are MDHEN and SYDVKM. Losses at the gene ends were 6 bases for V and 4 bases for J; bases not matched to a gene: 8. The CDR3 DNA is TGTGCCAGCAGAATCTCACAGGGGGGAGGAAACACCATATATTTT. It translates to CASRISQGGGNTIYF. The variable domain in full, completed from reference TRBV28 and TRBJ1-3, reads DVKVTQSSRYLVKRTGEKVFLECVQDMDHENMFWYRQDPGLGLRLIYFSYDVKMKEKGDIPEGYSVSREKKERFSLILESASTNQTSMYLCASRISQGGGNTIYFGEGSWLTVV.

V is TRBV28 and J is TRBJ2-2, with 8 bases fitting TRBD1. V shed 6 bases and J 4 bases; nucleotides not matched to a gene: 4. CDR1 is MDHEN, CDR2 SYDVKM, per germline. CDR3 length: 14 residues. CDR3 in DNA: TGTGCCAGCAGGTCGGGACAGGCCACCGGGGAGCTGTTTTTT. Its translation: CASRSGQATGELFF.

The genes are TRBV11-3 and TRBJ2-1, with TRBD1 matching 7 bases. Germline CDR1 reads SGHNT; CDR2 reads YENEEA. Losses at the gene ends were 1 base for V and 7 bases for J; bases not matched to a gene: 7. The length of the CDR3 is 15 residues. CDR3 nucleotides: TGTGCCAGCAGCTTAGGGTTCGGACAGGAAAATGAGCAGTTCTTC. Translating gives CASSLGFGQENEQFF.

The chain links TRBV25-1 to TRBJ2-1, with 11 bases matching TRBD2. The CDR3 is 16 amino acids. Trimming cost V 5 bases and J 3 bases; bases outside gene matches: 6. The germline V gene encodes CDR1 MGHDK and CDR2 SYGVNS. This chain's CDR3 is CASSLLTSGDYNEQFF. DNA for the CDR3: TGTGCCAGCAGTTTACTGACTAGCGGGGACTACAATGAGCAGTTCTTC.

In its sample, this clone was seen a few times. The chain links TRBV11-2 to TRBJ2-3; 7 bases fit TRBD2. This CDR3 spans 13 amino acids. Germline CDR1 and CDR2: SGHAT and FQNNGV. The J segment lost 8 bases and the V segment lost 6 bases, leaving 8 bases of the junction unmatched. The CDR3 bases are TGTGCCAGCAGTTCTGGACTAGATACTACGCAGTATTTT. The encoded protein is CASSSGLDTTQYF.

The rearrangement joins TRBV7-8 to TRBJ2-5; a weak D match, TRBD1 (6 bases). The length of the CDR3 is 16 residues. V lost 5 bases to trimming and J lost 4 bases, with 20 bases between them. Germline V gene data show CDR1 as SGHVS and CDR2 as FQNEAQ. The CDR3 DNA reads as TGTGCCAGCAGCCAGCAAGGGACACGGGAATCAGAGACCCAGTACTTC. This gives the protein CASSQQGTRESETQYF.

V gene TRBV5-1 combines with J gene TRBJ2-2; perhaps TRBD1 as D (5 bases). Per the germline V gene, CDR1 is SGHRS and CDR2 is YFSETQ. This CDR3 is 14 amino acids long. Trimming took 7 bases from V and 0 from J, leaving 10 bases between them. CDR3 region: CASVGLSNTGELFF. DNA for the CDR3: TGCGCCAGCGTGGGGCTCTCGAACACCGGGGAGCTGTTTTTT.

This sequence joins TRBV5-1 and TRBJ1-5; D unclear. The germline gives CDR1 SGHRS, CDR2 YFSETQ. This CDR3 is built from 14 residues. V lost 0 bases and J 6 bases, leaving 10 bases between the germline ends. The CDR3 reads CASSLEGGSQPQHF. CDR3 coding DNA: TGCGCCAGCAGCTTGGAGGGCGGGAGTCAGCCCCAGCATTTT.

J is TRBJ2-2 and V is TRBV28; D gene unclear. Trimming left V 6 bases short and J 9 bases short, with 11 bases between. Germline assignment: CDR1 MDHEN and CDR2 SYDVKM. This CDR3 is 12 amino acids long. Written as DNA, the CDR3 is TGTGCCAGCAGCTCGCTTGGGCGGGAGCTGTTTTTT. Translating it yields CASSSLGRELFF.

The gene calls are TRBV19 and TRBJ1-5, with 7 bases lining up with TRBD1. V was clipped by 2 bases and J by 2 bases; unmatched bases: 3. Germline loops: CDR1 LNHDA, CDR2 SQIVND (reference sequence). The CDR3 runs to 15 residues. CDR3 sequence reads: CASSIITGGNQPQHF. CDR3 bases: TGTGCCAGTAGTATAATCACAGGGGGCAATCAGCCCCAGCATTTT. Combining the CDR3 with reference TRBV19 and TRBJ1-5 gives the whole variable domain DGGITQSPKYLFRKEGQNVTLSCEQNLNHDAMYWYRQDPGQGLRLIYYSQIVNDFQKGDIAEGYSVSREKKESFPLTVTSAQKNPTAFYLCASSIITGGNQPQHFGDGTRLSIL.

CDR3 sequence: CASSDGTSGSKETQYF. For the CDR3, the DNA is TGTGCCAGCAGCGACGGGACTAGCGGGAGCAAAGAGACCCAGTACTTC. V and J are TRBV9 and TRBJ2-5; the match to TRBD2 covers 14 bases. V shed 3 bases and J 3 bases; nucleotides not matched to a gene: 4. Germline V gives CDR1 SGDLS, CDR2 YYNGEE. The CDR3 has 16 amino acids. The complete variable domain, with remaining parts taken from reference TRBV9 and TRBJ2-5, reads DSGVTQTPKHLITATGQRVTLRCSPRSGDLSVYWYQQSLDQGLQFLIQYYNGEERAKGNILERFSAQQFPDLHSELNLSSLELGDSALYFCASSDGTSGSKETQYFGPGTRLLVL.

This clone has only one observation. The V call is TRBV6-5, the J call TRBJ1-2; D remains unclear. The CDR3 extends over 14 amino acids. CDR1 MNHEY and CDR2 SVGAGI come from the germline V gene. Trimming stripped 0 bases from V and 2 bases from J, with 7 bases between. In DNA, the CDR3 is TGTGCCAGCAGTTACTCGGGCAGCAACTATGGCTACACCTTC. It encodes CASSYSGSNYGYTF.

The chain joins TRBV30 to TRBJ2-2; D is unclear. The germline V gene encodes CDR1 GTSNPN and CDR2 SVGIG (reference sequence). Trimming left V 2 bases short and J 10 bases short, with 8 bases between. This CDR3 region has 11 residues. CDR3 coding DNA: TGTGCCTGGAGTACTCTAGAGGAGCTGTTTTTT. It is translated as CAWSTLEELFF. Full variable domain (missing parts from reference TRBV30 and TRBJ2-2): SQTIHQWPATLVQPVGSPLSLECTVEGTSNPNLYWYRQAAGRGLQLLFYSVGIGQISSEVPQNLSASRPQDRQFILSSKKLLLSDSGFYLCAWSTLEELFFGEGSRLTVL.

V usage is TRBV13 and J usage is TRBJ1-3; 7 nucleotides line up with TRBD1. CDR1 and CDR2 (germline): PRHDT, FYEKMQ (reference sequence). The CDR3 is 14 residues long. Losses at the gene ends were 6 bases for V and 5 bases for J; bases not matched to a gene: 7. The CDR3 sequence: CASRANRGRNTIYF. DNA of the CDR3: TGTGCCAGCAGAGCAAACAGGGGAAGAAACACCATATATTTT.

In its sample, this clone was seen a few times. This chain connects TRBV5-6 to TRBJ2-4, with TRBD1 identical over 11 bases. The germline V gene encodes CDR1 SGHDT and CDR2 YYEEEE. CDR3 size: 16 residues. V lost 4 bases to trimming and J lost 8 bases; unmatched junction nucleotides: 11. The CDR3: CASSHGQGAKMDIQYF. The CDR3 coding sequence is TGTGCCAGCAGCCATGGACAGGGGGCGAAGATGGACATTCAGTACTTC.

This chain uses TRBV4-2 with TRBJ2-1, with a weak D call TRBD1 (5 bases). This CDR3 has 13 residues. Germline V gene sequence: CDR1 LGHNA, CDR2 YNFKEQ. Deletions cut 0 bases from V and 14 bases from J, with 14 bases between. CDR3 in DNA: TGTGCCAGCAGCCAAGAGATAGGCAGGGTGGAGTTCTTC. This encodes CASSQEIGRVEFF.

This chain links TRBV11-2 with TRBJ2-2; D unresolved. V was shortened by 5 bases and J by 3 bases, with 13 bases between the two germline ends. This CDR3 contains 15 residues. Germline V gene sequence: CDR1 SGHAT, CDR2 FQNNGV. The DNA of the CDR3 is TGTGCCAGCAGCCGGGTGATCTTGGACACCGGGGAGCTGTTTTTT. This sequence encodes CASSRVILDTGELFF.

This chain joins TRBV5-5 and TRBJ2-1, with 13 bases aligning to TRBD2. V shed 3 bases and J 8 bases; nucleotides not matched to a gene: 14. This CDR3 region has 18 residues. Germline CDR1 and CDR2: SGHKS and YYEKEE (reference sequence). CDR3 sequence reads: CASSSGTSGTARQDEQFF. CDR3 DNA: TGTGCCAGCAGCTCCGGGACTAGCGGGACTGCAAGACAGGATGAGCAGTTCTTC. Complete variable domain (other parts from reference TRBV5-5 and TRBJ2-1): DAGVTQSPTHLIKTRGQQVTLRCSPISGHKSVSWYQQVLGQGPQFIFQYYEKEERGRGNFPDRFSARQFPNYSSELNVNALLLGDSALYLCASSSGTSGTARQDEQFFGPGTRLTVL.

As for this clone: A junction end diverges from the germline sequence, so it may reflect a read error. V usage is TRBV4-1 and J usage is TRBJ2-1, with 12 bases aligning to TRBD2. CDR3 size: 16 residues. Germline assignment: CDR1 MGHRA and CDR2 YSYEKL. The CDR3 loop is CASSLLAGGSYNEQFF. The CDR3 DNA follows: TGTGCCAGCAGCCTACTAGCGGGGGGCAGCTACAATGAGCAGTTCTTC.

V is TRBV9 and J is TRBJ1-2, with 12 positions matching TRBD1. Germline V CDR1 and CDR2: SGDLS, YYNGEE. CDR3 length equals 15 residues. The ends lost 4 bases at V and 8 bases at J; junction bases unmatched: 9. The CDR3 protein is CASSRTGQGAMGYTF. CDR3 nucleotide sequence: TGTGCCAGCAGCCGTACGGGACAGGGGGCGATGGGCTACACCTTC.

CDR3 nucleotide sequence: TGCAGCGTTGTGAGGGCGGGAGGAGATGGCACAGATACGCAGTATTTT. Translated: CSVVRAGGDGTDTQYF. This sequence joins TRBV29-1 and TRBJ2-3; 8 bases align to TRBD2. V was pared by 4 bases and J by 1 base, with 10 bases of the junction left unmatched. Germline V gene sequence: CDR1 SQVTM, CDR2 ANQGSEA. This CDR3 is 16 amino acids long.

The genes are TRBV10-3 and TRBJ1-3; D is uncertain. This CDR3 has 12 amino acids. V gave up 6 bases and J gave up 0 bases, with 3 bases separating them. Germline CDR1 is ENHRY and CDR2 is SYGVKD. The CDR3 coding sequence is TGTGCCATCAGCAACTCTGGAAACACCATATATTTT. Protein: CAISNSGNTIYF.

CDR3 sequence: CASSSSGGAGANVLTF. In DNA, the CDR3 is TGTGCCAGCAGCTCATCGGGGGGCGCAGGGGCCAACGTCCTGACTTTC. The V gene is TRBV7-3, the J gene TRBJ2-6; possible D gene TRBD2, 7 bases. Germline CDR1 and CDR2: SGHTA and FQGTGA. The CDR3 loop spans 16 amino acids. The V end was cut by 4 bases, the J end by 4 bases, with 14 bases between.

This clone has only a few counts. For the CDR3, the DNA is TGTGCCAGCAGCTTAGCCGTAAATCAGCCCCAGCATTTT. Protein product: CASSLAVNQPQHF. This chain uses TRBV7-6 with TRBJ1-5; D gene ambiguous. CDR1 and CDR2 (germline): SGHVS, FNYEAQ. This CDR3 has 13 residues. Deletions cut 0 bases from V and 4 bases from J, with 4 bases between.